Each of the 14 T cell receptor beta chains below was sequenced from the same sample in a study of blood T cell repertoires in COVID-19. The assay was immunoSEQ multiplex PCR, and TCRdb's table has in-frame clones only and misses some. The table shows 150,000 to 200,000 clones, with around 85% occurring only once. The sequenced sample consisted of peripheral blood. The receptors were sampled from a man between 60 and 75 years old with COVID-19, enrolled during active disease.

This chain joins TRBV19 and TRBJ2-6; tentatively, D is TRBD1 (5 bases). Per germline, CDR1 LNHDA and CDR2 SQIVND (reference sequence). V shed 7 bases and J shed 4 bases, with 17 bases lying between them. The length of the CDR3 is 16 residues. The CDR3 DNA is TGTGCCAGTACCTCCCAGGGCCACTCCGGGGCCAACGTCCTGACTTTC. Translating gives CASTSQGHSGANVLTF.

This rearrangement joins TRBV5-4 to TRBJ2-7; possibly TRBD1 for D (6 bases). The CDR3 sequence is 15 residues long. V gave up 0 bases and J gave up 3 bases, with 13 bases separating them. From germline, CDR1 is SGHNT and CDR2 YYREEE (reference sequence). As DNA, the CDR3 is TGTGCCAGCAGCTTGGCGGACAGACCGGGCTACGAGCAGTACTTC. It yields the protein CASSLADRPGYEQYF.

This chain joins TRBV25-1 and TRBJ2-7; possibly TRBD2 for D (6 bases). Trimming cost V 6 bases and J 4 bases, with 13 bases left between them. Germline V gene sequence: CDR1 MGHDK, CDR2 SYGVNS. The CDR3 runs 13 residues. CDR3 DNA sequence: TGTGCCAGCAGCGGACGGCGGGGTTACGAGCAGTACTTC. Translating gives CASSGRRGYEQYF.

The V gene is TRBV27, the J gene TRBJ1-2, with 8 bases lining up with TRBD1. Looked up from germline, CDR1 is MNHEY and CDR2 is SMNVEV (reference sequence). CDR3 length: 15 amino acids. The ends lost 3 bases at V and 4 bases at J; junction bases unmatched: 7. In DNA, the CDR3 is TGTGCCAGCAGTTTTAACGACAGGGGAGGCTATGGCTACACCTTC. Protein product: CASSFNDRGGYGYTF.

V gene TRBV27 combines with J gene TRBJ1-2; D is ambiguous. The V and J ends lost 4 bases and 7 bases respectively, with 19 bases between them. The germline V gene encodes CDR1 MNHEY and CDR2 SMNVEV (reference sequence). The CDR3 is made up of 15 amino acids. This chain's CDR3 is CASSSTFSGIGGYTF. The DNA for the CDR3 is TGTGCCAGCAGTTCTACCTTCTCGGGTATCGGTGGCTACACCTTC.

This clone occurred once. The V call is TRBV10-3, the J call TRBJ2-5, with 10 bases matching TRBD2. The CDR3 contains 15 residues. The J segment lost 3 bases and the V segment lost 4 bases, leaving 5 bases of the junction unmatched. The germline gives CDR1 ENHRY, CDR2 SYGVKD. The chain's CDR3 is CAISGGTSVKETQYF. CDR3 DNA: TGTGCCATCAGTGGAGGGACTAGCGTAAAAGAGACCCAGTACTTC.

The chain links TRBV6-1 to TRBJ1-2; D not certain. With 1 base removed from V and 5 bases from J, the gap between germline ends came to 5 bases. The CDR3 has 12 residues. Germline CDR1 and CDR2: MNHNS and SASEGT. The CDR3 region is CASSEGGYGYTF. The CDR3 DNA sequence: TGTGCCAGCAGTGAAGGAGGGTATGGCTACACCTTC.

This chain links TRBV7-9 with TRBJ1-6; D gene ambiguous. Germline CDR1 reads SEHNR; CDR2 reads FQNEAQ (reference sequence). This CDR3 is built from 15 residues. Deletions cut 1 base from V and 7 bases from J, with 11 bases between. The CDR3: CASSLDEGRNSPLHF. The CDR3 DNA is TGTGCCAGCAGCTTAGACGAGGGAAGGAATTCACCCCTCCACTTT.

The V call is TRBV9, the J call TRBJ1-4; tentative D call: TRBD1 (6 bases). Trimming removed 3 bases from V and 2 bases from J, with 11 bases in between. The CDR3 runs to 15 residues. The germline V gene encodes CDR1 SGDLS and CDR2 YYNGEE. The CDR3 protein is CASSALQGTNEKLFF. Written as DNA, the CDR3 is TGTGCCAGCAGCGCCTTACAGGGCACTAATGAAAAACTGTTTTTT.

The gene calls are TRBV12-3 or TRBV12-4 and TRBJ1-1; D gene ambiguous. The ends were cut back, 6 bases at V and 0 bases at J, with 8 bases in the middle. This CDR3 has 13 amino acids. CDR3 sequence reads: CASRGLMNTEAFF. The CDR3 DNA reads TGTGCCAGCAGAGGACTGATGAACACTGAAGCTTTCTTT.

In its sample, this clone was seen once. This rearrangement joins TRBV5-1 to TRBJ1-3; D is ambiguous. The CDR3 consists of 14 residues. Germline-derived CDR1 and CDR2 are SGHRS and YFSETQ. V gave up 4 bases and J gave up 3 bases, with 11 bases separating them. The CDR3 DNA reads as TGCGCCAGCAGCCCCGCGGGTGGTGGAAACACCATATATTTT. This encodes CASSPAGGGNTIYF.

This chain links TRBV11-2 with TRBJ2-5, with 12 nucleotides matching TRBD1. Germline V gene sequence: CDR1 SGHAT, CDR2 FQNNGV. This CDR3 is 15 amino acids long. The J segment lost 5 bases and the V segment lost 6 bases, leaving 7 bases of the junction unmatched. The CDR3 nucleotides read TGTGCCAGCAGGATCGGGACAGGGGGCAGGGAGACCCAGTACTTC. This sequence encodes CASRIGTGGRETQYF.

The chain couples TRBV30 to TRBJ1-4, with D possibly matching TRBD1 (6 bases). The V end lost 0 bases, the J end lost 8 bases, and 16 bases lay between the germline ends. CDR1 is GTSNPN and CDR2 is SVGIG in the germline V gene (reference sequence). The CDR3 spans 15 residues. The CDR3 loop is CAWSVTGTPREKLFF. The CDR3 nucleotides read TGTGCCTGGAGTGTTACCGGGACACCTCGGGAAAAACTGTTTTTT. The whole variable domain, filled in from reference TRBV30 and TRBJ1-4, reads SQTIHQWPATLVQPVGSPLSLECTVEGTSNPNLYWYRQAAGRGLQLLFYSVGIGQISSEVPQNLSASRPQDRQFILSSKKLLLSDSGFYLCAWSVTGTPREKLFFGSGTQLSVL.

The chain's CDR3 is CSVVLTGLPYGYTF. CDR3 DNA sequence: TGCAGCGTTGTCCTCACAGGGTTGCCCTATGGCTACACCTTC. V gene TRBV29-1 combines with J gene TRBJ1-2; tentatively, D is TRBD1 (6 bases). CDR1 SQVTM and CDR2 ANQGSEA come from the germline V gene. The ends were cut back, 4 bases at V and 4 bases at J, with 16 bases in the middle. The CDR3 covers 14 residues.